This T cell receptor beta chain was identified in a study of blood T cell repertoires in COVID-19. In the original workflow: How many nucleated cells were present was estimated from reference gene primer amplification. The method was immunoSEQ multiplex PCR; TCRdb's version includes in-frame clones alone and lacks a portion of them. Clone size and the V and J calls come from that table; the DNA yielded D and trimming. The sample records about 190,000 clones, roughly 80% being singletons. Sequenced input: peripheral blood. The receptor comes from a human donor in a cohort sampled during active COVID-19.

The CDR3 DNA reads TGTGCCACCAGCAGAGATCGGGTCCCTAGCTACGAGCAGTACTTC. This encodes CATSRDRVPSYEQYF. This rearrangement joins TRBV15 to TRBJ2-7, with no clear D. Looked up from germline, CDR1 is LNHNV and CDR2 is YYDKDF (reference sequence). There are 15 residues in the CDR3. With 0 bases removed from V and 3 bases from J, the gap between germline ends came to 12 bases.